Described below is a single TCR beta chain sequence and its context. The specificity of this receptor is unknown. Per-nucleotide qualities are absent, and no much larger clonotype sits a single base away. Reading the germline V gene (reference sequence) gives CDR1 LNHDA and CDR2 SQIVND. Here V drops 4 bases and J drops 3 bases, and the junction holds 12 bases not matched to any gene. Including the terminal cysteine and phenylalanine, the CDR3 comprises 17 residues. The kept DNA is CDR3 alone, 51 bases in frame from the first base. The source of the sample is a study of blood T cell repertoires in COVID-19 (dated by TCRdb to about 2020). Background on the whole study: The collaborator samples originated in the United States, Italy and Spain and spanned the acute and convalescent phases of COVID-19. The material from the prospective study consisted of cDNA or gDNA derived from T cells, B-cell-depleted T cells, or PBMCs. Deeply sampled blood TCRbeta repertoires from subjects exposed to, actively infected with, or recovered from COVID-19 were included in the dataset. The repertoires were made available in a free public database intended to serve as a resource for research on the immune response to SARS-CoV-2. The samples were drawn from two sources: the first 160 participants of the ongoing ImmuneRACE study, and 950 to 1,500 subjects contributed by 6 global collaborators. Nearly every sample came with metadata listing a de-identified subject ID, COVID-19 status, age in years and sex. Where available, HLA class I and class II types were taken from metadata supplied by the sample provider and were not determined by assay-based typing.

Summary of the overall study and its limitations: How much clinical and demographic metadata was included differed by source and by participant, and the metadata was provided uncurated.

The immunoSEQ Assay, a bias-controlled multiplex PCR, was used to amplify TCRbeta CDR3 regions from genomic DNA. In the paper's pipeline: The number of nucleated cells in each sample was estimated by amplification of reference gene primers within the assay. To quantify the absolute abundance of each unique TCRbeta CDR3 rearrangement, sequence reads were collapsed and filtered. For each sample, productive Simpson clonality was calculated as the square root of Simpson's diversity index across productive rearrangements. Drawn from immuneACCESS, this table holds only the in-frame rearrangements with V and J called that TCRdb kept. Clones are partly lost; checked studies trace under half to an unresolved V gene and leave the rest unexplained. V, J and clone size were drawn from that table, and D and trimming were deduced from the DNA. Within this sample are about 92,000 clones, with about three quarters of them counted one time only. About 8.7% of the sample goes to the ten largest clones.

A second Seattle source provided samples from volunteer blood donors who had recovered from COVID-19. Collaborating institutions collected whole blood in K2EDTA tubes following their own protocols. For TCRbeta analysis, collaborators shipped samples as frozen whole blood, isolated PBMCs, or DNA extracted from either of those sample types. The chain is encoded by TRBV19 joined to TRBJ1-3, with 7 bases aligning to TRBD1. The TCR originated in a man aged 50-59 years who had recovered from COVID-19. Sequencing was done on a sample of peripheral blood. The DNA sequence is TGTGCCAGTAGTAGGTATACAGGGGATCCGAGTGGAAACACCATATATTTT. This sequence encodes CASSRYTGDPSGNTIYF.